These 10 T cell receptor beta chains were all obtained from the same sample, sequenced in a study of blood T cell repertoires in COVID-19. The table came from immunoSEQ multiplex PCR; TCRdb's copy has only in-frame clones and leaves some out. The table records approximately 65,000 clones, roughly 80% of them present only once. Sequenced material: PBMCs or T cells enriched from blood (not recorded which). The receptor source for this set is a woman aged 40 to 50 with acute COVID-19.

This clone came up many times. This sequence joins TRBV5-1 and TRBJ2-7; the match to TRBD2 covers 8 bases. The CDR3 is made up of 16 amino acids. The V gene end was trimmed by 0 bases and the J gene end by 4 bases; junction bases not matched to a gene: 9. The germline V gene has CDR1 SGHRS and CDR2 YFSETQ. CDR3 bases: TGCGCCAGCAGCTTGGATCTGGCGGGAGGAGGATACGAGCAGTACTTC. Translated: CASSLDLAGGGYEQYF.

The chain combines TRBV18 with TRBJ1-1; 10 bases fit TRBD1. Germline CDR1 reads KGHSH; CDR2 reads LQKENI. This CDR3 has 15 residues. Trimming took 3 bases from V and 7 from J; bases not matched to a gene: 8. CDR3: CASSPRDRGRVEAFF. The CDR3 bases are TGTGCCAGCTCACCCCGGGACAGGGGAAGAGTTGAAGCTTTCTTT.

Only one count was recorded for this clone. This CDR3 reads CASSLVRGPTDTQYF. CDR3 DNA sequence: TGTGCCAGCAGCTTAGTTAGGGGGCCCACAGATACGCAGTATTTT. The V gene is TRBV11-2, the J gene TRBJ2-3; 7 nucleotides match TRBD1. Germline CDR1 is SGHAT and CDR2 is FQNNGV. CDR3 length equals 15 residues. The V and J ends lost 1 base and 2 bases, in that order; junction bases with no gene match: 3.

This chain links TRBV7-2 with TRBJ2-7; D might be TRBD1 (6 bases). The length of the CDR3 is 14 residues. Trimming removed 2 bases from V and 7 bases from J, with 15 bases in between. Germline CDR1 and CDR2: SGHTA and FQGNSA. The CDR3 DNA follows: TGTGCCAGCAGCTTATCACAGGGTTTGTGGGAGCAGTACGTC. Its protein is CASSLSQGLWEQYV.

This chain uses TRBV7-9 with TRBJ2-1; 15 bases are a match to TRBD2. This CDR3 has 17 residues. With V trimmed by 2 bases and J by 3 bases, 2 bases remained unmatched. Germline assignment: CDR1 SEHNR and CDR2 FQNEAQ (reference sequence). This CDR3 reads CASSLRTSGGVYNEQFF. In DNA form, the CDR3 reads TGTGCCAGCAGCTTACGGACTAGCGGGGGGGTCTACAATGAGCAGTTCTTC.

This clone was seen a single time. V and J are TRBV11-2 and TRBJ1-1; possible D gene TRBD1, 6 bases. CDR3 length: 17 amino acids. In germline, CDR1 is SGHAT, CDR2 FQNNGV. Trimming stripped 5 bases from V and 0 bases from J, with 19 bases between. The CDR3 sequence is CASSLTRTTGLNTEAFF. The CDR3 bases are TGTGCCAGCAGCCTAACTCGGACCACAGGGCTGAACACTGAAGCTTTCTTT.

This chain connects TRBV5-1 to TRBJ1-3, with 7 bases that match TRBD1. The CDR3 contains 16 residues. Trimming cost V 5 bases and J 6 bases; bases outside gene matches: 14. Germline V lookup: CDR1 SGHRS, CDR2 YFSETQ. CDR3 nucleotide sequence: TGCGCCAGCAGGCCTACAGGGGATGGTCGAAAAAACACCATATATTTT. Amino acids: CASRPTGDGRKNTIYF.

This clone has more than one count but fewer than ten. The chain combines TRBV2 with TRBJ2-5; 9 bases line up with TRBD1. The trim removed 5 bases at V and 4 bases at J, leaving 5 bases unmatched. The CDR3 length is 14 residues. From germline, CDR1 is SNHLY and CDR2 FYNNEI. CDR3 bases: TGTGCCAGCAGTTACCGGGGACAGGGAGAGACCCAGTACTTC. Its translation: CASSYRGQGETQYF.

This clone was detected only a few times. This chain joins TRBV12-5 and TRBJ1-1; 9 nucleotides align to TRBD1. The CDR3 is 14 residues long. The J segment lost 7 bases and the V segment lost 2 bases, leaving 5 bases of the junction unmatched. CDR1 LGHNT and CDR2 FRNRAP come from the germline V gene. As DNA, the CDR3 is TGTGCTAGTGGTTTGACAGGGGGCACTGATGAAGCTTTCTTT. Translating gives CASGLTGGTDEAFF.

The chain uses TRBV2 and TRBJ2-1, with no clear D. Trimming shortened V by 3 bases and J by 9 bases, and 6 bases separated the two germline ends. The CDR3 is made up of 11 amino acids. Germline values: CDR1 SNHLY, CDR2 FYNNEI. DNA of the CDR3: TGTGCCAGCAGTGATGCCGGTGAGCAGTTCTTC. Its protein is CASSDAGEQFF.